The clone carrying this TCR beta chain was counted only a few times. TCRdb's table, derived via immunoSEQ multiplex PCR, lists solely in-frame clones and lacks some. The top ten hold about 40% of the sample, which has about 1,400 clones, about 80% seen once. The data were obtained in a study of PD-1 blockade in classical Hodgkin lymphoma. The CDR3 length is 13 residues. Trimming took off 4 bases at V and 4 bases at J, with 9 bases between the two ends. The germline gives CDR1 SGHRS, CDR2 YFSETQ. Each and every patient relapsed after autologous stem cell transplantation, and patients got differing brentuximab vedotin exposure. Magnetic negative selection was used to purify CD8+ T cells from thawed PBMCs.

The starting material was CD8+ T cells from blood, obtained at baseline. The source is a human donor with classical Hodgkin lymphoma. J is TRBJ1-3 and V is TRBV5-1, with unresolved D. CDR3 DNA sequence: TGCGCCAGCAGCGCGCGACTCGGAAACACCATATATTTT. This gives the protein CASSARLGNTIYF.